A single sample gave rise to the 8 T cell receptor beta chains below, sequenced in a study of blood T cell repertoires in COVID-19. Libraries were prepared by immunoSEQ multiplex PCR; TCRdb keeps only in-frame clonotypes and omits some of them. The sample consists of tens of thousands of clones, 75% to 85% of them appearing once. Sequenced: peripheral blood. These receptor sequences come from a man between 35 and 55 years old with acute or convalescent COVID-19.

This clone was counted once. V usage is TRBV24-1 and J usage is TRBJ1-5; 7 bases map to TRBD1. Germline assignment: CDR1 KGHDR and CDR2 SFDVKD. This CDR3 is 15 amino acids long. Losses at the gene ends were 4 bases for V and 6 bases for J; bases not matched to a gene: 8. CDR3 bases: TGTGCCACCAGTGAGACCGGGACAGATAGTCAGCCCCAGCATTTT. It codes for CATSETGTDSQPQHF.

This sequence joins TRBV11-2 and TRBJ2-2, with 7 positions matching TRBD1. The CDR3 extends over 15 amino acids. V gave up 6 bases and J gave up 0 bases; unmatched junction bases: 4. Germline V gene data show CDR1 as SGHAT and CDR2 as FQNNGV. CDR3 DNA sequence: TGTGCCAGCAGAAGACAGGGATCGAACACCGGGGAGCTGTTTTTT. Translating gives CASRRQGSNTGELFF.

This chain uses TRBV9 with TRBJ2-2, with D possibly matching TRBD2 (7 bases). Germline CDR1 reads SGDLS; CDR2 reads YYNGEE. The CDR3 is 15 residues long. V was shortened by 4 bases and J by 0 bases, with 10 bases between the two germline ends. The CDR3 DNA reads as TGTGCCAGCAGCATCGGGGGGCCGAACACCGGGGAGCTGTTTTTT. Its protein product is CASSIGGPNTGELFF.

The chain is built from TRBV30 and TRBJ1-6, with a tentative D call TRBD1 (5 bases). The CDR3 extends over 14 amino acids. V lost 6 bases and J lost 7, with 16 bases in between. Per germline, CDR1 GTSNPN and CDR2 SVGIG (reference sequence). The CDR3 DNA is TGTGCCTGCGGAACCGGGACTGTGAATTCACCCCTCCACTTT. Protein product: CACGTGTVNSPLHF.

The V gene is TRBV30, the J gene TRBJ1-1; no firm D call. The CDR3 has 14 residues. The V end lost 2 bases, the J end lost 4 bases, and 14 bases lay between the germline ends. Germline-derived CDR1 and CDR2 are GTSNPN and SVGIG (reference sequence). DNA of the CDR3: TGTGCCTGGAGTCGGACTAGAGGAGGCACTGAAGCTTTCTTT. It is translated as CAWSRTRGGTEAFF.

The chain couples TRBV5-4 to TRBJ2-5; D not certain. V was clipped by 2 bases and J by 3 bases, with 5 bases between them. The length of the CDR3 is 12 residues. CDR1 is SGHNT and CDR2 is YYREEE in the germline V gene (reference sequence). CDR3 sequence (DNA): TGTGCCAGCAGCTTATCCAAAGAGACCCAGTACTTC. It yields the protein CASSLSKETQYF. The variable domain in full, with the rest retrieved from reference TRBV5-4 and TRBJ2-5, is ETGVTQSPTHLIKTRGQQVTLRCSSQSGHNTVSWYQQALGQGPQFIFQYYREEENGRGNFPPRFSGLQFPNYSSELNVNALELDDSALYLCASSLSKETQYFGPGTRLLVL.

The chain uses TRBV2 and TRBJ1-5, with D tentatively TRBD1 (5 bases). V lost 10 bases and J lost 6, with 16 bases in between. In germline, CDR1 is SNHLY, CDR2 FYNNEI. CDR3 length: 13 amino acids. The CDR3 here is CATTRDLGQPQHF. The CDR3 DNA reads TGTGCCACTACCCGGGACTTAGGTCAGCCCCAGCATTTT.

The CDR3 DNA is TGTGCCAGCAGCGCCCCCGGGACTAGCATCAACGAGCAGTACTTC. This translates into CASSAPGTSINEQYF. The chain is built from TRBV7-9 and TRBJ2-7; 9 bases are shared with TRBD2. The CDR3 totals 15 residues. Germline assignment: CDR1 SEHNR and CDR2 FQNEAQ (reference sequence). V lost 5 bases, J lost 5 bases, and 10 bases stayed unmatched.